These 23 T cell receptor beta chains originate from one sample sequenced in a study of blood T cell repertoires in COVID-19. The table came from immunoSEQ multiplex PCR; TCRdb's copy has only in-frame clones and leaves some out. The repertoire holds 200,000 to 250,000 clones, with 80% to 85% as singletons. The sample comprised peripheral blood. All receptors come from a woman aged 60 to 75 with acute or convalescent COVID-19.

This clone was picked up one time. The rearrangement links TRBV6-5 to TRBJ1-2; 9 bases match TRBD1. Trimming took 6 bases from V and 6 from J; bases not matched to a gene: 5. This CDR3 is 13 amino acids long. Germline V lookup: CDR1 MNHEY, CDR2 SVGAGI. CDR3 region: CASRRDRDHGYTF. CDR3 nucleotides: TGTGCCAGCAGGAGGGACAGGGACCATGGCTACACCTTC.

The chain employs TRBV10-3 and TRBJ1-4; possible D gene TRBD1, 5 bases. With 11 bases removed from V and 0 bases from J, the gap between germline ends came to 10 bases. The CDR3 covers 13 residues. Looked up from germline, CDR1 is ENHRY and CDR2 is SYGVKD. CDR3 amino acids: CAAQGATNEKLFF. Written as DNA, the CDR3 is TGTGCCGCGCAGGGTGCAACTAATGAAAAACTGTTTTTT.

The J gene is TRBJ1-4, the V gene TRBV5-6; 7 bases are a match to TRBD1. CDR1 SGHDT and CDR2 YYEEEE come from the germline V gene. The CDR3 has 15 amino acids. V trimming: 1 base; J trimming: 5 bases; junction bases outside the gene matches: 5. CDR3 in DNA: TGTGCCAGCAGCTTGAGGGGACAGCCCAATGAAAAACTGTTTTTT. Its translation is CASSLRGQPNEKLFF.

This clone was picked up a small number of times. CDR3 nucleotides: TGCGCCAGCAGCCGCCTTCCGGGGGGACAAGAGACCCAGTACTTC. This encodes CASSRLPGGQETQYF. The chain is built from TRBV4-1 and TRBJ2-5; 7 bases match TRBD2. Germline V gene data show CDR1 as MGHRA and CDR2 as YSYEKL. CDR3 length: 15 amino acids. The V gene end was trimmed by 4 bases and the J gene end by 2 bases; junction bases not matched to a gene: 7.

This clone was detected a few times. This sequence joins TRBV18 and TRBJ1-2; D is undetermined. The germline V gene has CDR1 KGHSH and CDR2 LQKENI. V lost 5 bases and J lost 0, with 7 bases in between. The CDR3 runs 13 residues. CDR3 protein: CASSGETNYGYTF. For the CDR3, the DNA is TGTGCCAGCTCAGGGGAGACTAACTATGGCTACACCTTC.

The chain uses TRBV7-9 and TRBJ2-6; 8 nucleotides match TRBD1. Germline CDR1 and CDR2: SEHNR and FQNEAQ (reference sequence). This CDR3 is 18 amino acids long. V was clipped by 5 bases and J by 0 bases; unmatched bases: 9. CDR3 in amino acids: CASSTRTGISSGANVLTF. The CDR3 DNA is TGTGCCAGCAGCACAAGGACAGGGATATCCTCTGGGGCCAACGTCCTGACTTTC.

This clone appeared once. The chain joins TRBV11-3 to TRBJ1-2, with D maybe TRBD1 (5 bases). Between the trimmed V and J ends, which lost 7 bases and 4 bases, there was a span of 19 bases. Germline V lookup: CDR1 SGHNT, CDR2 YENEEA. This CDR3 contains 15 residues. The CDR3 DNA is TGTGCCAGCATCGGGGCGCGGGGGGTGATCTATGGCTACACCTTC. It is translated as CASIGARGVIYGYTF.

This chain's CDR3 is CASRSNSERAGELFF. As DNA, the CDR3 is TGTGCCAGTAGATCCAATTCGGAGCGGGCCGGGGAGCTGTTTTTT. The chain is built from TRBV19 and TRBJ2-2; possibly TRBD2 for D (6 bases). V was pared by 6 bases and J by 6 bases, with 17 bases between. The germline CDR1 and CDR2 sequences are LNHDA and SQIVND (reference sequence). CDR3 length: 15 amino acids.

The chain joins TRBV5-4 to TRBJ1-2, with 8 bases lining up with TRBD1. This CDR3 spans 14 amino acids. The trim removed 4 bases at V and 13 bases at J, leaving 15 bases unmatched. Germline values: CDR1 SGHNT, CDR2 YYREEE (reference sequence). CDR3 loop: CASSQQQGGQAGTF. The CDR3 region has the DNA TGTGCCAGCAGCCAACAACAGGGGGGCCAAGCGGGCACCTTC.

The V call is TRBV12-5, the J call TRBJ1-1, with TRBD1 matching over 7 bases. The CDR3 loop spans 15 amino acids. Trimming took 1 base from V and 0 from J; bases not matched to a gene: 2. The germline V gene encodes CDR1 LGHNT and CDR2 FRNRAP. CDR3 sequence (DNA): TGTGCTAGTGGTTTGGGCGGGACAGTGAACACTGAAGCTTTCTTT. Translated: CASGLGGTVNTEAFF.

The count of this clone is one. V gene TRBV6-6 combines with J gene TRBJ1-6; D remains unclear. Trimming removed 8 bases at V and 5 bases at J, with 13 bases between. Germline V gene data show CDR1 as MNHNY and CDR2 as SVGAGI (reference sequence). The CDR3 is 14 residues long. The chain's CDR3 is CASSFKPDNSPLHF. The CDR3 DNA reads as TGTGCCAGCTCATTCAAGCCGGATAATTCACCCCTCCACTTT.

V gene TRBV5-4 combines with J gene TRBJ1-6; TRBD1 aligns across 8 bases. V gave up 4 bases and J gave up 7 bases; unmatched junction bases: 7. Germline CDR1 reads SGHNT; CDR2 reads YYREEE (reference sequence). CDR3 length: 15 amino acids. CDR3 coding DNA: TGTGCCAGCAGCGCCTCGACAGGGGTGAATTCACCCCTCCACTTT. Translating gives CASSASTGVNSPLHF.

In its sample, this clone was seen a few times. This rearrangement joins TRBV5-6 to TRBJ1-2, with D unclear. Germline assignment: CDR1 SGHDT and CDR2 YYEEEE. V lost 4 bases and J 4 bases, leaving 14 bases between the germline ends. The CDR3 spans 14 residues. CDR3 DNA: TGTGCCAGCAGCACCCGATCCGGGAGCTATGGCTACACCTTC. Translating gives CASSTRSGSYGYTF.

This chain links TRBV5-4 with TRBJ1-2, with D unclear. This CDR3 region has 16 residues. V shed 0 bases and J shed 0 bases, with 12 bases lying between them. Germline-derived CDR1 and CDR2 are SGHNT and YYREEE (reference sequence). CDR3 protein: CASSLDLQASNYGYTF. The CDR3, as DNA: TGTGCCAGCAGCTTGGATTTGCAGGCCTCTAACTATGGCTACACCTTC.

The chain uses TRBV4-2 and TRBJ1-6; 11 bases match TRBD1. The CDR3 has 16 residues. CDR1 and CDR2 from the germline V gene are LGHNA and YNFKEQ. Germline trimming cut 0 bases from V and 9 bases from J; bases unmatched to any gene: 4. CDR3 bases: TGTGCCAGCAGCCAAGAAATGGGACAGGGGGGTTCACCCCTCCACTTT. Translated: CASSQEMGQGGSPLHF.

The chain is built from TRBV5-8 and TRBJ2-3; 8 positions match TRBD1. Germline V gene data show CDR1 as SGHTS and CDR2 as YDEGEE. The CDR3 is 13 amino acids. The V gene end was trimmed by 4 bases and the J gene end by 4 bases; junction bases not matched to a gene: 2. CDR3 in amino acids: CASSTGQADTQYF. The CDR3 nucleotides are TGTGCCAGCAGCACGGGACAGGCAGATACGCAGTATTTT.

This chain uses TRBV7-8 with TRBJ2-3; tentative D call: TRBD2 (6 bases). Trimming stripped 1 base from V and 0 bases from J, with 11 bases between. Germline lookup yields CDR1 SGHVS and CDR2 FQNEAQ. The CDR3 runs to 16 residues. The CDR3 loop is CASSLVLGGSTDTQYF. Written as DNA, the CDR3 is TGTGCCAGCAGCTTAGTTCTGGGGGGAAGCACAGATACGCAGTATTTT. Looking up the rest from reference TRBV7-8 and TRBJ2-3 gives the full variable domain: GAGVSQSPRYKVAKRGQDVALRCDPISGHVSLFWYQQALGQGPEFLTYFQNEAQLDKSGLPSDRFFAERPEGSVSTLKIQRTQQEDSAVYLCASSLVLGGSTDTQYFGPGTRLTVL.

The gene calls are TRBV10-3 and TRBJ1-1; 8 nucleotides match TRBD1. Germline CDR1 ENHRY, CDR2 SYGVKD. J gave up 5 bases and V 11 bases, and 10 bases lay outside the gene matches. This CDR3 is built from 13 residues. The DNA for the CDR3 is TGTGCCGCCAACCCAGGGGGCTTGACTGAAGCTTTCTTT. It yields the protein CAANPGGLTEAFF.

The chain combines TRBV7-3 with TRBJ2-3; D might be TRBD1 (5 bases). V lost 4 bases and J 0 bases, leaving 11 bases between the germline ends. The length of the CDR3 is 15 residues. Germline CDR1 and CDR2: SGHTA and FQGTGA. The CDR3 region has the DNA TGTGCCAGCAGCTCGATAGGACAAAGCACAGATACGCAGTATTTT. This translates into CASSSIGQSTDTQYF.

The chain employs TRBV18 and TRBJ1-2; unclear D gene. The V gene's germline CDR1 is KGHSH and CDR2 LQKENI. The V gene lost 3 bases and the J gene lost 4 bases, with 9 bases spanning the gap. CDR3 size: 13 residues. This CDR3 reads CASSPDKAYGYTF. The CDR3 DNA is TGTGCCAGCTCACCCGACAAAGCCTATGGCTACACCTTC.

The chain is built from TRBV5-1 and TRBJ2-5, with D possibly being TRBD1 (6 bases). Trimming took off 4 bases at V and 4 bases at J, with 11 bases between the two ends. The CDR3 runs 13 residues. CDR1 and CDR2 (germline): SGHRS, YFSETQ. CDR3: CASSRDIGETQYF. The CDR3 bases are TGCGCCAGCAGCCGGGACATTGGAGAGACCCAGTACTTC.

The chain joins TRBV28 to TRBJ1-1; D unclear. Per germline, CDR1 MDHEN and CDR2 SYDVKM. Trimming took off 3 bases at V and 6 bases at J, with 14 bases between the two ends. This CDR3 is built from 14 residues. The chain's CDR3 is CASSFRGGGSEAFF. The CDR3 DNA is TGTGCCAGCAGTTTTCGGGGTGGTGGATCTGAAGCTTTCTTT.

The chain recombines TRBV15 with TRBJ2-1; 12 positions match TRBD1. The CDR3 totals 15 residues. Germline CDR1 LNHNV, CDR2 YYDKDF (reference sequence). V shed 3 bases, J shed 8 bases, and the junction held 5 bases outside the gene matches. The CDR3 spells CATSRGQGAIDEQFF. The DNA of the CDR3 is TGTGCCACCAGCAGGGGACAGGGGGCTATCGATGAGCAGTTCTTC. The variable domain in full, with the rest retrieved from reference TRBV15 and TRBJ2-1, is DAMVIQNPRYQVTQFGKPVTLSCSQTLNHNVMYWYQQKSSQAPKLLFHYYDKDFNNEADTPDNFQSRRPNTSFCFLDIRSPGLGDTAMYLCATSRGQGAIDEQFFGPGTRLTVL.